Sequencing of this T cell receptor beta chain was carried out in a study of T cell responses to AZD1222 COVID-19 vaccine. J was trimmed by 2 bases and V by 0 bases; bases with no gene match: 9. From germline, CDR1 is SGHTS and CDR2 YDEGEE. The CDR3 spans 18 residues. The data were produced by immunoSEQ multiplex PCR, yet TCRdb's version contains in-frame clones alone and is incomplete. There are about 110,000 clones in the sample; about 86% occur only once, and roughly 10% lies in the top ten. Points on this clone: Its antigen is currently unknown.

Study-wide points: As reported, nearly half of all spike-specific TCRs target variant regions that are unmutated.

Specimen: peripheral blood, collected on day 0 of AZD1222 vaccination. This receptor was taken from an adult in good health. The rearrangement links TRBV5-8 to TRBJ2-5, with 11 bases aligning to TRBD2. The CDR3 coding sequence is TGTGCCAGCAGCTTGGGTTCGTCTAGCGGGGGGACACAAGAGACCCAGTACTTC. Its protein is CASSLGSSSGGTQETQYF.